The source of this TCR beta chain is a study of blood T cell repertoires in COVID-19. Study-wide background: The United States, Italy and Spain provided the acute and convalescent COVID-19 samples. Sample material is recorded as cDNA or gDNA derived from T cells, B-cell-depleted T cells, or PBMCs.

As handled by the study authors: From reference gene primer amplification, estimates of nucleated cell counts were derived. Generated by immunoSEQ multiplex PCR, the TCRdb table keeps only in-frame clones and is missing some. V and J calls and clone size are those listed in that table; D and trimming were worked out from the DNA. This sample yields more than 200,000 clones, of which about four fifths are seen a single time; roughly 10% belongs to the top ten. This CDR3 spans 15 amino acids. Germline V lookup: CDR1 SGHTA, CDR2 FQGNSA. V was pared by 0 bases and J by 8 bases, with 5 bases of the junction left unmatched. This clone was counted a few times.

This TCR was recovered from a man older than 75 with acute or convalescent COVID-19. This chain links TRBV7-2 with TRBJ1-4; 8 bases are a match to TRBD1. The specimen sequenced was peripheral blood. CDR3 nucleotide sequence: TGTGCCAGCAGCTTAGCTCAGGGGGCATGGGAAAAACTGTTTTTT. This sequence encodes CASSLAQGAWEKLFF.